What follows describes a single T cell receptor beta chain. PCR used 60 Vbeta primers and 13 Jbeta primers. Profiling relied on immunoSEQ multiplex PCR, and the TCRdb table lists in-frame clones only, not all of them. The repertoire consists of approximately 140,000 clones, with 77% occurring once and the leading ten covering roughly 0.9%. The record originates from a study of cytomegalovirus exposure and HLA in healthy donors. This CDR3 spans 15 amino acids. In germline, CDR1 is SGHAT, CDR2 FQNNGV. Between the trimmed V and J ends, which lost 1 base and 3 bases, there was a span of 13 bases. The rearrangement links TRBV11-2 to TRBJ2-7; TRBD1 is a possible D gene (5 bases). Specimen: PBMCs. The receptor was derived from a woman in her fifties or sixties in good health and CMV-seronegative. In DNA form, the CDR3 reads TGTGCCAGCAGCTTAGGCCAGGACAAGATCTACGAGCAGTACTTC. Protein sequence: CASSLGQDKIYEQYF.